This T cell receptor beta chain was profiled in a study of blood T cells in healthy people across ages. With a J-beta primer mix and a sample-barcoded 5' primer, a second PCR ran roughly 6 to 11 cycles. Each cDNA molecule was tagged by a template-switch adaptor that had 12 random nucleotides. TCRdb fed the 5' RACE reads into MiXCR, producing one record per CDR3 protein. The sample holds 1.2 million to 1.5 million distinct CDR3 sequences, roughly 64% seen once. V trimming: 0 bases; J trimming: 4 bases; junction bases outside the gene matches: 10. Germline CDR1 MGHRA, CDR2 YSYEKL. This CDR3 contains 17 residues. Each donor was a healthy Caucasian individual from Russia, aged roughly 6 to 90. Study-wide results and limits: Unsorted PBMC input precluded a conclusive naive versus antigen-experienced comparison. It was held that diversity estimates obtained from one million T cells represented underestimates.

This clonotype was seen a few times. The antigen is unknown. The clonotype was recovered from a man aged 18 to 35 in good health. Specimen: blood. The genes are TRBV4-1 and TRBJ2-7; 9 nucleotides align to TRBD1. For the CDR3, the DNA is TGCGCCAGCAGCCAAGAAGCCGGGACAGGGAATCGGTACGAGCAGTACTTC. Translating gives CASSQEAGTGNRYEQYF.